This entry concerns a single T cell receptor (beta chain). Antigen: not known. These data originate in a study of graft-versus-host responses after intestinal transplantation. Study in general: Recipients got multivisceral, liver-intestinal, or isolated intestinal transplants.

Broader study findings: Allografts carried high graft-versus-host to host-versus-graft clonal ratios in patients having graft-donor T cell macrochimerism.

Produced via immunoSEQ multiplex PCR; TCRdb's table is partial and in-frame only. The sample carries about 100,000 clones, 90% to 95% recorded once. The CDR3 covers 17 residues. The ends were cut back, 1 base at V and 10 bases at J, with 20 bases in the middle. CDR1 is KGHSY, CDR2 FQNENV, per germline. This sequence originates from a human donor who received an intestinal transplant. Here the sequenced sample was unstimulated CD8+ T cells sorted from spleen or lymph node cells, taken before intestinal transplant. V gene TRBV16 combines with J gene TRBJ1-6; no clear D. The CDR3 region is CASSQFGFPRGNSPLHF. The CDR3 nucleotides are TGTGCCAGCAGCCAATTCGGATTCCCTCGGGGTAACTCACCCCTCCACTTT.